Listed here is a single T cell receptor (beta chain). Its specificity is not known. Germline V gene data show CDR1 as SGHRS and CDR2 as YFSETQ. This CDR3 spans 11 amino acids. V was cut by 3 bases and J by 11 bases, with 11 bases left in between. This entry belongs to a study of OX40 agonist ivuxolimab in advanced cancers. Study information: Patients undergoing dose escalation presented with hepatocellular carcinoma, melanoma, renal cell or head and neck cancer. Three patients responded partially, comprising one with hepatocellular carcinoma and two with cutaneous melanoma.

Study results and caveats: The study observed clonal expansion of CD4+ and CD8+ blood T cells by week 6 at 0.1 to 3.0 mg/kg. Expanded clones were, on average, more numerous in CD8+ T cells than in CD4+.

The table came from immunoSEQ multiplex PCR; TCRdb's copy has only in-frame clones and leaves some out. The sample contains about 43,000 clones, approximately 84% of which appear only once. The receptor was derived from an adult with an advanced solid tumor such as melanoma, head and neck, liver or kidney cancer. This chain joins TRBV5-1 and TRBJ1-1; tentatively, D is TRBD1 (6 bases). The material sequenced was CD4+ or CD8+ T cells sorted from blood, taken in a trial of the OX40 agonist ivuxolimab. The CDR3, as DNA: TGCGCCAGCAGCTCAGGGGTCGAGGCTTTCTTT. The encoded protein is CASSSGVEAFF.